A single sample gave rise to the 28 T cell receptor beta chains below, sequenced in a study of cytomegalovirus exposure and HLA in healthy donors. Amplification used 60 Vbeta primers and 13 Jbeta primers. Only in-frame clones appear in the TCRdb table, and some are missing; sequencing was by immunoSEQ multiplex PCR. The sample includes approximately 140,000 clones, around 77% of them seen just once. Sequenced material: PBMCs. These receptors were obtained from a woman aged 45-59 years in good health and CMV-seronegative.

Only one count was recorded for this clone. The chain uses TRBV9 and TRBJ2-3, with 7 nucleotides matching TRBD1. CDR3 length: 16 residues. V trimming: 4 bases; J trimming: 2 bases; junction bases outside the gene matches: 10. CDR1 is SGDLS, CDR2 YYNGEE, per germline. The CDR3 here is CASSLRWDSTTDTQYF. The CDR3 DNA is TGTGCCAGCAGCTTACGATGGGACAGCACCACAGATACGCAGTATTTT.

The V call is TRBV4-2, the J call TRBJ2-7, with 9 bases matching TRBD1. The CDR3 is 16 amino acids. V shed 3 bases and J 1 base; nucleotides not matched to a gene: 7. From germline, CDR1 is LGHNA and CDR2 YNFKEQ. The CDR3 loop is CASSQTGTGLSYEQYF. DNA of the CDR3: TGTGCCAGCAGCCAGACCGGGACAGGGCTTTCCTACGAGCAGTACTTC.

The chain uses TRBV25-1 and TRBJ1-1; D might be TRBD1 (5 bases). The CDR3 spans 13 residues. The V end was cut by 7 bases, the J end by 6 bases, with 15 bases between. Germline-derived CDR1 and CDR2 are MGHDK and SYGVNS. This CDR3 reads CASTGGGRSEAFF. The CDR3 bases are TGTGCCAGCACTGGGGGAGGGAGGTCTGAAGCTTTCTTT.

The chain uses TRBV10-3 and TRBJ1-6; TRBD1 might be the D (6 bases). The CDR3 consists of 17 residues. V was pared by 3 bases and J by 8 bases, with 20 bases between. Germline CDR1 ENHRY, CDR2 SYGVKD. CDR3 bases: TGTGCCATCAGTGATCAGGGGAGTATAGGTGGTGATTCACCCCTCCACTTT. Translated, it gives CAISDQGSIGGDSPLHF.

V usage is TRBV4-1 and J usage is TRBJ2-1; TRBD2 matches 11 bases. The CDR3 runs 17 residues. The junction had 11 bases not matched to a gene; V was cut back by 1 base and J by 9 bases. Germline V gene lookup returns CDR1 MGHRA and CDR2 YSYEKL. The CDR3 reads CASSQASELAGAGEQFF. The CDR3 nucleotides are TGCGCCAGCAGCCAAGCTTCGGAACTAGCGGGGGCCGGTGAGCAGTTCTTC.

The rearrangement joins TRBV4-3 to TRBJ2-1; a possible D gene is TRBD1 (6 bases). The length of the CDR3 is 18 residues. V gave up 1 base and J gave up 3 bases, with 19 bases separating them. Per the germline V gene, CDR1 is LGHNA and CDR2 is YSLEER. The CDR3 region is CASSQGPLRTEFYNEQFF. The CDR3, as DNA: TGCGCCAGCAGCCAAGGTCCTTTGAGGACAGAGTTCTACAATGAGCAGTTCTTC.

This clone was observed a handful of times. The chain joins TRBV10-2 to TRBJ1-5; the match to TRBD1 covers 7 bases. CDR1 is WSHSY and CDR2 is SAAADI in the germline V gene. This CDR3 region has 16 residues. Unmatched junction bases numbered 8, after V lost 0 bases and J lost 6 bases. The CDR3 DNA reads as TGCGCCAGCAGTGAGTCAGGGGGCTTTTTCACTCAGCCCCAGCATTTT. Residues: CASSESGGFFTQPQHF.

The rearrangement joins TRBV6-1 to TRBJ1-3, with D tentatively TRBD1 (5 bases). V gave up 4 bases and J gave up 0 bases, with 10 bases separating them. The CDR3 runs 15 residues. The V gene's germline CDR1 is MNHNS and CDR2 SASEGT. Written as DNA, the CDR3 is TGTGCCAGCAGTGGACAGTTGAGCTCTGGAAACACCATATATTTT. Translated: CASSGQLSSGNTIYF.

The V and J genes are TRBV7-6 and TRBJ2-1; a possible D gene is TRBD1 (6 bases). CDR1 and CDR2 from the germline V gene are SGHVS and FNYEAQ. Trimming removed 9 bases at V and 3 bases at J, with 18 bases between. The CDR3 length is 15 residues. The CDR3 region has the DNA TGTGCCAGTTCCCCCTGGGCAGGGGACTACAATGAGCAGTTCTTC. This sequence encodes CASSPWAGDYNEQFF.

This clone showed up just once. V is TRBV5-5 and J is TRBJ1-2, with 8 nucleotides matching TRBD1. The J segment lost 3 bases and the V segment lost 3 bases, leaving 1 base of the junction unmatched. This CDR3 spans 13 amino acids. The V gene's germline CDR1 is SGHKS and CDR2 YYEKEE (reference sequence). This chain's CDR3 is CASSSQGDYGYTF. For the CDR3, the DNA is TGTGCCAGCAGCTCACAGGGGGACTATGGCTACACCTTC.

The chain links TRBV5-1 to TRBJ2-2; 10 bases map to TRBD2. The germline V gene encodes CDR1 SGHRS and CDR2 YFSETQ. V dropped 0 bases and J dropped 1; count of bases not matched to a gene: 6. The CDR3 contains 18 residues. The CDR3 bases are TGCGCCAGCAGCTTGGAACAAGCGGGGGGGTTGAACACCGGGGAGCTGTTTTTT. It translates to CASSLEQAGGLNTGELFF.

The chain couples TRBV7-9 to TRBJ2-3, with 11 bases fitting TRBD1. Germline CDR1 reads SEHNR; CDR2 reads FQNEAQ (reference sequence). After removal of 4 bases from V and 3 bases from J, the junction contained 6 bases not matched to a gene. The CDR3 runs 16 residues. The CDR3 DNA follows: TGTGCCAGCAGCTCTCCCGGGACAGGGGGTACAGATACGCAGTATTTT. Translating gives CASSSPGTGGTDTQYF.

This sequence joins TRBV5-1 and TRBJ2-2; 9 bases align to TRBD1. The CDR3 covers 14 residues. Trimming at V came to 3 bases and at J to 8 bases, leaving 5 bases not matched to a gene. Germline V CDR1 and CDR2: SGHRS, YFSETQ. The CDR3 reads CASSYGQGTGELFF. CDR3 coding DNA: TGCGCCAGCAGCTATGGACAGGGGACGGGGGAGCTGTTTTTT.

The J gene is TRBJ1-1, the V gene TRBV2; unclear D gene. V was cut by 11 bases and J by 0 bases, with 13 bases left in between. The CDR3 runs to 13 residues. Germline lookup yields CDR1 SNHLY and CDR2 FYNNEI. This CDR3 is CAGSVGLNTEAFF. CDR3 DNA sequence: TGTGCCGGGAGCGTTGGATTGAACACTGAAGCTTTCTTT.

Worth noting for this clone: The same CDR3 is also encoded by other DNA sequences in this sample. This chain connects TRBV9 to TRBJ2-2; D is perhaps TRBD2 (6 bases). Looked up from germline, CDR1 is SGDLS and CDR2 is YYNGEE. Trimming left V 0 bases short and J 0 bases short, with 9 bases between. CDR3 size: 16 residues. The chain's CDR3 is CASSVEGGANTGELFF. In DNA, the CDR3 is TGTGCCAGCAGCGTAGAAGGCGGGGCGAACACCGGGGAGCTGTTTTTT.

The rearrangement joins TRBV19 to TRBJ2-1, with 9 bases that match TRBD2. The CDR3 extends over 15 amino acids. V was pared by 5 bases and J by 3 bases, with 5 bases of the junction left unmatched. Looked up from germline, CDR1 is LNHDA and CDR2 is SQIVND (reference sequence). The CDR3, as DNA: TGTGCCAGTAGTGGAGGACTAGCGAGCTACAATGAGCAGTTCTTC. Protein product: CASSGGLASYNEQFF.

The rearrangement links TRBV5-4 to TRBJ2-1; D is undetermined. The CDR3 consists of 16 residues. The V gene's germline CDR1 is SGHNT and CDR2 YYREEE (reference sequence). Deletions cut 0 bases from V and 6 bases from J, with 16 bases between. CDR3 amino acids: CASSLDLLVQLNEQFF. The CDR3 DNA reads as TGTGCCAGCAGCTTGGACCTTTTGGTGCAACTCAATGAGCAGTTCTTC.

The chain couples TRBV6-6 to TRBJ2-3; the D is unclear. V lost 4 bases, J lost 2 bases, and 4 bases lay in between. There are 12 residues in the CDR3. Germline-derived CDR1 and CDR2 are MNHNY and SVGAGI (reference sequence). The DNA of the CDR3 is TGTGCCAGCAGTTTAGTCACAGATACGCAGTATTTT. This codes for CASSLVTDTQYF.

The rearrangement uses TRBV13 and TRBJ2-1; D ambiguous. The V end was cut by 0 bases, the J end by 10 bases, with 13 bases between. The CDR3 totals 14 residues. Germline V gene sequence: CDR1 PRHDT, CDR2 FYEKMQ (reference sequence). CDR3 amino acids: CASSLGQAKLEQFF. CDR3 nucleotides: TGTGCCAGCAGCTTAGGCCAGGCTAAACTGGAGCAGTTCTTC.

This rearrangement joins TRBV7-2 to TRBJ2-4; weak D call: TRBD2 (6 bases). With 4 bases removed from V and 8 bases from J, the gap between germline ends came to 15 bases. Per the germline V gene, CDR1 is SGHTA and CDR2 is FQGNSA. The CDR3 has 14 amino acids. CDR3 sequence (DNA): TGTGCCAGCAGCTGGGGCCCAAGGAGGGACATTCAGTACTTC. It translates to CASSWGPRRDIQYF.

In regard to this clone: The same CDR3 arises from other DNA sequences in this sample as well. The gene calls are TRBV10-3 and TRBJ1-5; 10 bases align to TRBD1. There are 14 residues in the CDR3. V was clipped by 8 bases and J by 1 base; unmatched bases: 2. Germline-derived CDR1 and CDR2 are ENHRY and SYGVKD. The CDR3 protein is CAIGTGDSNQPQHF. DNA of the CDR3: TGTGCCATCGGGACAGGGGACAGCAATCAGCCCCAGCATTTT.

This clone was observed a few times. The chain joins TRBV7-9 to TRBJ1-4; TRBD1 matches at 7 bases. Germline V gene data show CDR1 as SEHNR and CDR2 as FQNEAQ (reference sequence). The V and J ends lost 5 bases and 3 bases, in that order; junction bases with no gene match: 6. CDR3 length: 15 residues. The CDR3 here is CASSPYRGPNEKLFF. DNA of the CDR3: TGTGCCAGCAGCCCATACAGGGGACCTAATGAAAAACTGTTTTTT.

The DNA for the CDR3 is TGTGCCATTCCGGGACAGGGTCTTGAAGCTTTCTTT. Protein sequence: CAIPGQGLEAFF. The chain uses TRBV27 and TRBJ1-1, with 9 bases fitting TRBD1. The CDR3 length is 12 residues. V gave up 10 bases and J gave up 7 bases; unmatched junction bases: 7. In germline, CDR1 is MNHEY, CDR2 SMNVEV (reference sequence).

J is TRBJ2-7 and V is TRBV27, with TRBD1 as a possible D gene (6 bases). This CDR3 spans 16 amino acids. V lost 5 bases and J 5 bases, leaving 22 bases between the germline ends. Germline V gives CDR1 MNHEY, CDR2 SMNVEV (reference sequence). CDR3 in amino acids: CASSLLINTGYNEQYF. CDR3 in DNA: TGTGCCAGCAGTCTCCTGATTAATACAGGGTACAACGAGCAGTACTTC.

CDR3 protein: CASSSAYRELNYGYTF. The CDR3 bases are TGTGCCAGCAGTTCAGCTTACCGGGAACTTAACTATGGCTACACCTTC. The genes are TRBV28 and TRBJ1-2; no firm D call. The V gene lost 4 bases and the J gene lost 1 base, with 16 bases spanning the gap. Germline values: CDR1 MDHEN, CDR2 SYDVKM. This CDR3 has 16 amino acids.

The chain combines TRBV10-1 with TRBJ2-1, with D perhaps matching TRBD1 (6 bases). The CDR3 consists of 12 residues. Between the trimmed V and J ends, which lost 8 bases and 6 bases, there was a span of 11 bases. Per germline, CDR1 WNHNN and CDR2 SYGVQD (reference sequence). CDR3 region: CASGQIGNEQFF. CDR3 coding DNA: TGCGCCAGCGGACAGATCGGCAATGAGCAGTTCTTC.

As for this clone: An end of the junction does not agree with germline; a read error may underlie this. This chain joins TRBV7-7 and TRBJ2-1, with D perhaps matching TRBD1 (9 bases). Germline lookup yields CDR1 SSHAT and CDR2 FNYEAQ (reference sequence). The CDR3 has 15 residues. CDR3 coding DNA: TGTGCTAGCAGCTTAGCGGGACAGGGAGGAGGTGAGCAGTTCTTC. Its protein is CASSLAGQGGGEQFF.

A remark on this clone: Other DNA sequences within the sample encode an identical CDR3. This sequence joins TRBV2 and TRBJ2-3; TRBD2 matches 13 bases. Germline V gene data show CDR1 as SNHLY and CDR2 as FYNNEI. This CDR3 contains 16 residues. With 5 bases clipped from V and 0 bases from J, the junction kept 2 bases outside the gene matches. CDR3 amino acids: CASSPTSGGSTDTQYF. In DNA, the CDR3 is TGTGCCAGCAGTCCGACTAGCGGGGGGAGCACAGATACGCAGTATTTT.